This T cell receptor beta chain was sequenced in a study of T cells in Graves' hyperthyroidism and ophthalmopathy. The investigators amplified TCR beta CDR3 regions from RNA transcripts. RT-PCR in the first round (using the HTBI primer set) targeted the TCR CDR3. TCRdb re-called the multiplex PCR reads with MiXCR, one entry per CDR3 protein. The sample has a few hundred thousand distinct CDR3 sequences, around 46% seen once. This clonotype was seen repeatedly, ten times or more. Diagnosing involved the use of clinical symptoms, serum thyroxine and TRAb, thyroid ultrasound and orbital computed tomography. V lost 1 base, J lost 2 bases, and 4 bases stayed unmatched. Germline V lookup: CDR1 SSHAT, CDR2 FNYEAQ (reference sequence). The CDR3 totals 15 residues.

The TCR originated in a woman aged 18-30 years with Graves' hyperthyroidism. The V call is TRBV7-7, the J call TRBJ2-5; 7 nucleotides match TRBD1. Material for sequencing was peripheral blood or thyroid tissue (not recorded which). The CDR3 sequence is CASSLVTGVQETQYF. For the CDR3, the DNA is TGTGCCAGCAGCTTAGTAACAGGGGTACAAGAGACCCAGTACTTC.